This T cell receptor beta chain derives from a study of blood T cell repertoires in COVID-19. At the level of the study: Samples came from the United States, Italy and Spain, spanning acute and convalescent COVID-19. PBMCs, B-cell-depleted T cells, or T cells were the source of the cDNA or gDNA that made up the material.

The V end was cut by 1 base, the J end by 0 bases, with 7 bases between. The CDR3 spans 15 residues. The germline CDR1 and CDR2 sequences are SGHVS and FQNEAQ. TCRdb keeps only in-frame clones here, not all; method: immunoSEQ multiplex PCR. The profile shows about 320,000 clones, approximately 91% of them singletons. All enrollees were about 18 to 89 years old and from roughly 22 US areas. Within 2 weeks before study entry, exposed participants met a COVID-19 case. The sequenced material came from PBMCs or T cells enriched from blood (not recorded which). This chain links TRBV7-8 with TRBJ1-3; D is ambiguous. The sequence was obtained from a woman aged 25 to 39 who had been exposed to COVID-19. The CDR3 loop reads CASSLGADSGNTIYF. CDR3 in DNA: TGTGCCAGCAGCTTAGGGGCAGACTCTGGAAACACCATATATTTT.